One T cell receptor beta chain is described in this entry. The data were produced by immunoSEQ multiplex PCR, yet TCRdb's version contains in-frame clones alone and is incomplete. Of about 6,700 clones in the sample, under 85% were seen once. These data come from a study of cytotoxic CD8 clonotypes in ibrutinib-treated CLL. From germline, CDR1 is SGHVS and CDR2 FNYEAQ. V lost 10 bases to trimming and J lost 6 bases; unmatched junction nucleotides: 8. CDR3 length: 12 amino acids. The chain links TRBV7-6 to TRBJ1-2; 7 nucleotides agree with TRBD1. The source is a human donor with chronic lymphocytic leukemia. The material was PBMCs, obtained before ibrutinib treatment. The CDR3 reads CATSGGADGYTF. The DNA of the CDR3 is TGTGCCACCTCAGGGGGGGCTGATGGCTACACCTTC.